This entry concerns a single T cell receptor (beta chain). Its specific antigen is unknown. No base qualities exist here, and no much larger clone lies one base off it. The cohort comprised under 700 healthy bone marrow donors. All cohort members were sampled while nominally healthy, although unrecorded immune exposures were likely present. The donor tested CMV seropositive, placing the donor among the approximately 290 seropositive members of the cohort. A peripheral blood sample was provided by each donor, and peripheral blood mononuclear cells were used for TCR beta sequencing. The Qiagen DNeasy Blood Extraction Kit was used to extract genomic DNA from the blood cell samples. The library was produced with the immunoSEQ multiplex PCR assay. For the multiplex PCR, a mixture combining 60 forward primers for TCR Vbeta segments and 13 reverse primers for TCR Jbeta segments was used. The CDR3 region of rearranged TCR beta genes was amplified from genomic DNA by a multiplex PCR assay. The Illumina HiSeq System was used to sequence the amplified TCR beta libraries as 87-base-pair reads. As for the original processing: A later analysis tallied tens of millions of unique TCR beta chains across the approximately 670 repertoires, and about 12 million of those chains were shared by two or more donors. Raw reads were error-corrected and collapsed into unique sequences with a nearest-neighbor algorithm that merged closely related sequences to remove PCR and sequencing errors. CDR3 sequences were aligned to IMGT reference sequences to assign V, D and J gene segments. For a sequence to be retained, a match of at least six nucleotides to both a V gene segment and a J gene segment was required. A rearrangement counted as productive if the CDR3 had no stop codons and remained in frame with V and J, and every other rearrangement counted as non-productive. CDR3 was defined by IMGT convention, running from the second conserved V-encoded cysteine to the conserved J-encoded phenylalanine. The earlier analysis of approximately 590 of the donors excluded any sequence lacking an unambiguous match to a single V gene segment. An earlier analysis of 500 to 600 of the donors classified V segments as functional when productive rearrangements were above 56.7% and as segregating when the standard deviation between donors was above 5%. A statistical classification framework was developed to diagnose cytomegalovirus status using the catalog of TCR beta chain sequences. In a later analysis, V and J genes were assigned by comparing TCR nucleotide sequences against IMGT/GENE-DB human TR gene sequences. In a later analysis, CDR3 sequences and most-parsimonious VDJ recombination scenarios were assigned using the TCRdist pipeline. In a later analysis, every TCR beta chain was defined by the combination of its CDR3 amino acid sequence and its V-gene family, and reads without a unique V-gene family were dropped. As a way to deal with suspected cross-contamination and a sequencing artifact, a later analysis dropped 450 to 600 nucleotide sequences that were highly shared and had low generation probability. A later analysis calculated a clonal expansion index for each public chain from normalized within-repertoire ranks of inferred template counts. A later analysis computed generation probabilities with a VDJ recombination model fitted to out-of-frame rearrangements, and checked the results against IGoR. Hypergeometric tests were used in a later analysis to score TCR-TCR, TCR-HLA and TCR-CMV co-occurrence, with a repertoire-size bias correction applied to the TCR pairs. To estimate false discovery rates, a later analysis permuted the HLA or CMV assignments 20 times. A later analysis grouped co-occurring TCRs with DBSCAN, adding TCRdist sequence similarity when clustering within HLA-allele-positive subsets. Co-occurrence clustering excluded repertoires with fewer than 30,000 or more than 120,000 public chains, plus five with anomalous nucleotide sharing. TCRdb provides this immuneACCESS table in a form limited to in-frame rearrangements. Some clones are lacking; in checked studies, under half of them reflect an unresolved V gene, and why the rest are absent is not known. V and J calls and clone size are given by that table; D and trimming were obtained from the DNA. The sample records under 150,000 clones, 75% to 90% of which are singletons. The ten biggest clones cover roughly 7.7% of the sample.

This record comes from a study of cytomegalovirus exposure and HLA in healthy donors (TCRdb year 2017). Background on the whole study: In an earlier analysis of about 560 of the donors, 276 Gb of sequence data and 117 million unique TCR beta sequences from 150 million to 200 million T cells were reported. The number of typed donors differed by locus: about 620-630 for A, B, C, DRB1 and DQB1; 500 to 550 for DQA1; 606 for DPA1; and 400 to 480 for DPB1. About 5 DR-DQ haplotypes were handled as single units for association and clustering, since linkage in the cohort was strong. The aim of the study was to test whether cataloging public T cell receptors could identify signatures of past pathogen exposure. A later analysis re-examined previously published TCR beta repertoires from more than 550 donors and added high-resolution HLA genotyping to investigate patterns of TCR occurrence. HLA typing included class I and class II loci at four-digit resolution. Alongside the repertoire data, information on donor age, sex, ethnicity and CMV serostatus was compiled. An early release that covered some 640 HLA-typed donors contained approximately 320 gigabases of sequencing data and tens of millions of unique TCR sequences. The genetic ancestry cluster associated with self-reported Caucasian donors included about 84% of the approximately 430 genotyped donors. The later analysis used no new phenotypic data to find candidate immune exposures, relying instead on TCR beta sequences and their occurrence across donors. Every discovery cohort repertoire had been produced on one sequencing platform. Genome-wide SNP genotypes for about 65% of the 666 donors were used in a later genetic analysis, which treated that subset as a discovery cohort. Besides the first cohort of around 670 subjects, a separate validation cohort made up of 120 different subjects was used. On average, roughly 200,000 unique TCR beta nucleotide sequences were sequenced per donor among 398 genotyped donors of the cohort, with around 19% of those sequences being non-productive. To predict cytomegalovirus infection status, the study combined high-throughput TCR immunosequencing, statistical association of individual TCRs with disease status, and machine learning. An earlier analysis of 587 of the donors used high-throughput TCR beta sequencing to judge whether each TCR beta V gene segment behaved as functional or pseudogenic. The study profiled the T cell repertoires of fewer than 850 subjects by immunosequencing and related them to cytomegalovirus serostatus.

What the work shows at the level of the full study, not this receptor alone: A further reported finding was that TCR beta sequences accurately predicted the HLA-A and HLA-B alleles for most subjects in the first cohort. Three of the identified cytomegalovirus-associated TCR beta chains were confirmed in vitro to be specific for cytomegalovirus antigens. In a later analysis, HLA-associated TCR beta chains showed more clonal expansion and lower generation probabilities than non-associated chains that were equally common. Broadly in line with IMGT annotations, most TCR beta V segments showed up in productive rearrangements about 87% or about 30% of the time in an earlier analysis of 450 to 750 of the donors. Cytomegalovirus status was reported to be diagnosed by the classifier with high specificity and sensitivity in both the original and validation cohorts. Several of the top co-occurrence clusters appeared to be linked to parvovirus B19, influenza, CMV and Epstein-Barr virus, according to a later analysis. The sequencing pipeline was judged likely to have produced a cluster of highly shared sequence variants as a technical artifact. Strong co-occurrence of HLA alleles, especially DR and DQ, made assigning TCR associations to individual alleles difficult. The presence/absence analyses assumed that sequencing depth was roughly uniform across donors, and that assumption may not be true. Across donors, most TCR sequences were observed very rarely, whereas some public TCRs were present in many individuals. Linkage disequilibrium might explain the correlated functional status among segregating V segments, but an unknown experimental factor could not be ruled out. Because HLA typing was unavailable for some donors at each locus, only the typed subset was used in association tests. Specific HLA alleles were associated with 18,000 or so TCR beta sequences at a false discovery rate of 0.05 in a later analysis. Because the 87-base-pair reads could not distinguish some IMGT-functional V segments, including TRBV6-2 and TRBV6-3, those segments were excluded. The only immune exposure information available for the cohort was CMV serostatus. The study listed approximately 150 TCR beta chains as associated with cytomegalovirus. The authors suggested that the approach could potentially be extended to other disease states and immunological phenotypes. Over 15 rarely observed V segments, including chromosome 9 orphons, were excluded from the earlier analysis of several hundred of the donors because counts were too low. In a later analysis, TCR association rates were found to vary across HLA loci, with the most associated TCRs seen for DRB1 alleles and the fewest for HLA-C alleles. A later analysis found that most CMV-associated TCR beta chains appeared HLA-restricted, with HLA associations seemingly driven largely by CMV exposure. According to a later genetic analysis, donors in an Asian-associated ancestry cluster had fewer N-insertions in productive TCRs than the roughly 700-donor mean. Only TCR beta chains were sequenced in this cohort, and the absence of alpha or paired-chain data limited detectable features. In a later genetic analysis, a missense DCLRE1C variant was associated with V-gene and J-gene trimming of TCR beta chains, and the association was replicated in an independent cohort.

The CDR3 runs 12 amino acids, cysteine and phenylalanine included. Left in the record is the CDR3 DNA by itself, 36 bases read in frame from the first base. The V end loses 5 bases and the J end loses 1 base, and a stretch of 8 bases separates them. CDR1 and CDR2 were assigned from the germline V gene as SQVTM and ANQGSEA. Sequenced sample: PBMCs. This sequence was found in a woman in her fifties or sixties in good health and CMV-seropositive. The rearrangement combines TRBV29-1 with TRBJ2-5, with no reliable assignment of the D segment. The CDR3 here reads CSVTTGQETQYF. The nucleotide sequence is TGCAGCGTTACGACTGGCCAAGAGACCCAGTACTTC. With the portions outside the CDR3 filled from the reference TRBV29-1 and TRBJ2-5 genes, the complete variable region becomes SAVISQKPSRDICQRGTSLTIQCQVDSQVTMMFWYRQQPGQSLTLIATANQGSEATYESGFVIDKFPISRPNLTFSTLTVSNMSPEDSSIYLCSVTTGQETQYFGPGTRLLVL.